What follows are 25 T cell receptor beta chains derived from one specimen sequenced in a study of tumor and adjacent non-tumor tissue in lung cancer. This sample's RNA came from whole unsorted tissue. A modified ARM-PCR protocol with three rounds of nested PCR amplified TCRbeta. In TCRdb, the multiplex PCR reads were re-called with MiXCR into one record per CDR3 protein. The sample shows 75,000 to 80,000 distinct CDR3 sequences, around 75% of them seen only once. Material for sequencing was lung tumor tissue. These receptors came from a woman aged 50 to 60 with non-small cell lung cancer.

With regard to this clonotype: The CDR3 does not close with the conserved phenylalanine or tryptophan, likely indicating a read error. The chain joins TRBV20-1 to TRBJ2-5; TRBD1 or TRBD2 may be the D gene (5 bases each). V was clipped by 2 bases and J by 5 bases, with 12 bases between them. Germline CDR1 is DFQATT and CDR2 is SNEGSKA (reference sequence). The CDR3 is 13 residues long. CDR3 region: CSARPSGDETQYS. The CDR3 bases are TGCAGTGCTAGACCGTCCGGGGACGAGACCCAGTACTCT.

Turning to this clonotype: One end of the junction does not line up with germline, which may come from a read error. The V and J genes are TRBV29-1 and TRBJ2-3; D may be TRBD2 (6 bases). Germline assignment: CDR1 SQVTM and CDR2 ANQGSEA. The CDR3 runs to 12 residues. CDR3 DNA: TGCAGCGTTGAGACTAGTACAGATATGCAGTATTTT. The encoded protein is CSVETSTDMQYF.

In the case of this clonotype: The junction differs from germline at one of its ends, possibly a read error. The chain recombines TRBV6-2 or TRBV6-3 with TRBJ2-1, with D possibly matching TRBD2 (5 bases). Germline V CDR1 and CDR2: MNHEY, SVGEGT. The CDR3 runs 18 residues. CDR3 loop: CASSPVSTSGSTYNEHFF. The CDR3 DNA follows: TGTGCCAGCAGTCCCGTAAGTACTAGTGGGAGTACCTACAATGAGCACTTCTTC.

For this clonotype: Germline and junction disagree at one end, which may indicate a read error. The chain joins TRBV20-1 to TRBJ1-1; 7 nucleotides line up with TRBD1. The germline CDR1 and CDR2 sequences are DFQATT and SNEGSKA (reference sequence). The CDR3 is made up of 13 amino acids. This CDR3 is CSASTGWGTEVFF. CDR3 coding DNA: TGCAGTGCTTCGACAGGGTGGGGCACTGAAGTTTTCTTT.

The CDR3 nucleotides are TGCAGTGCGATGACCGGGACATCGGACTACGAGCAGTACTTC. Translation: CSAMTGTSDYEQYF. V usage is TRBV20-1 and J usage is TRBJ2-7; D may be TRBD1 (6 bases). Germline V gene lookup returns CDR1 DFQATT and CDR2 SNEGSKA (reference sequence). Trimming took off 6 bases at V and 3 bases at J, with 18 bases between the two ends. CDR3 length: 14 amino acids.

As regards this clonotype: Here the CDR3 omits its conserved ending phenylalanine or tryptophan, so a read error is the likely source. The rearrangement joins TRBV20-1 to TRBJ1-6, with D tentatively TRBD1 (5 bases). This CDR3 has 14 amino acids. Trimming took off 7 bases at V and 8 bases at J, with 18 bases between the two ends. Germline V gene sequence: CDR1 DFQATT, CDR2 SNEGSKA (reference sequence). DNA for the CDR3: TGCAGTGGTCTGTCGGGGCGCGAGTATTCACCCCTCCACTTA. Encoded protein: CSGLSGREYSPLHL.

This clonotype was observed once. One junction end does not reproduce the germline sequence, and a read error may be involved. The chain links TRBV11-2 to TRBJ2-1; weak D call: TRBD2 (5 bases). Germline assignment: CDR1 SGHAT and CDR2 FQNNGV. The CDR3 covers 12 residues. CDR3 nucleotides: TGTCCCAGCAACTCCACTAGGGATGAGGAGTTCTTC. Its protein product is CPSNSTRDEEFF.

Of note for this clonotype: One end of the junction does not line up with germline, which may come from a read error. V is TRBV6-2 or TRBV6-3 and J is TRBJ1-1; D gene uncertain. The germline V gene encodes CDR1 MNHEY and CDR2 SVGEGT. CDR3 length: 16 amino acids. CDR3 protein: CASGYALNPRGTEAFF. The CDR3 nucleotides are TGTGCCAGCGGTTACGCCCTGAATCCAAGAGGGACTGAAGCTTTCTTT.

CDR3 nucleotides: TGCGCCAGCAGTCGAATTGGACAGGGAGAGACCCAGTACTTC. The encoded protein is CASSRIGQGETQYF. The chain recombines TRBV4-1 with TRBJ2-5, with 8 positions matching TRBD1. V shed 6 bases, J shed 4 bases, and the junction held 7 bases outside the gene matches. The germline V gene encodes CDR1 MGHRA and CDR2 YSYEKL. The CDR3 has 14 residues.

Concerning this clonotype itself: The junction and the germline gene differ at one end; a read error may be behind it. The chain joins TRBV6-2 or TRBV6-3 to TRBJ2-5, with 7 bases lining up with TRBD2. CDR3 length equals 11 residues. From germline, CDR1 is MNHEY and CDR2 SVGEGT. CDR3 protein: CTSGEGTTQYF. CDR3 in DNA: TGTACCAGCGGGGAAGGAACGACCCAGTACTTC.

This chain joins TRBV7-9 and TRBJ2-7; TRBD1 is a possible D gene (5 bases). The length of the CDR3 is 11 residues. V dropped 9 bases and J dropped 6 bases, with 12 bases sitting between them. Germline V gene lookup returns CDR1 SEHNR and CDR2 FQNEAQ (reference sequence). Here the CDR3 DNA reads TGTGCCAGAAGCAAGGGGTGCGAGCAGTACTTC. Translated, it gives CARSKGCEQYF. The full variable domain, in which reference TRBV7-9 and TRBJ2-7 provide the parts outside the CDR3, is DTGVSQNPRHKITKRGQNVTFRCDPISEHNRLYWYRQTLGQGPEFLTYFQNEAQLEKSRLLSDRFSAERPKGSFSTLEIQRTEQGDSAMYLCARSKGCEQYFGPGTRLTVT.

About this clonotype: The germline gene is not matched at one end of the junction; a read error may be the cause. The chain is built from TRBV24-1 and TRBJ2-1; D remains ambiguous. This CDR3 spans 16 amino acids. CDR1 and CDR2 from the germline V gene are KGHDR and SFDVKD. The CDR3 spells CGTSKASSRSYNERFF. The CDR3 nucleotides read TGTGGAACCAGTAAGGCCAGCAGCAGATCCTACAATGAGCGGTTCTTC.

The V call is TRBV20-1, the J call TRBJ2-5; no clear D gene. V was pared by 5 bases and J by 4 bases, with 11 bases between. The CDR3 loop spans 12 amino acids. Germline CDR1 and CDR2: DFQATT and SNEGSKA (reference sequence). The CDR3 spells CSARRYLETQYF. For the CDR3, the DNA is TGCAGTGCTCGCCGGTACCTAGAGACCCAGTACTTC.

In its sample, this clonotype was seen a few times. The germline gene is not matched at one end of the junction; a read error may be the cause. V usage is TRBV6-5 and J usage is TRBJ2-3, with TRBD2 matching 8 bases. The V gene's germline CDR1 is MNHEY and CDR2 SVGAGI. This CDR3 region has 16 residues. In DNA form, the CDR3 reads TGTGTCAGCAGTTACGGGGGGGTCGCATCTCAGGATACGCAGTATTTT. Translation gives CVSSYGGVASQDTQYF.

Regarding this clonotype: The junction and the germline gene differ at one end; a read error may be behind it. V and J are TRBV10-3 and TRBJ2-7; D is perhaps TRBD2 (6 bases). This CDR3 has 13 residues. Germline CDR1 ENHRY, CDR2 SYGVKD. CDR3 DNA: TGCGCCATCAGGGCTAACGGGAGTTACGAGCAGTACTTC. It specifies CAIRANGSYEQYF.

On this clonotype itself: A read error may account for a junction end that differs from germline. V is TRBV28 and J is TRBJ2-4, with a tentative D call TRBD1 (5 bases). The germline V gene encodes CDR1 MDHEN and CDR2 SYDVKM. The CDR3 runs 14 residues. As DNA, the CDR3 is TGTGCCAGCAGCCCCCCGGACAAGTCCGCCCCACAGTATTTC. This translates into CASSPPDKSAPQYF.

This clonotype was picked up many times. The chain links TRBV7-9 to TRBJ2-3, with 7 bases lining up with TRBD2. Germline V CDR1 and CDR2: SEHNR, FQNEAQ (reference sequence). V shed 5 bases, J shed 3 bases, and the junction held 5 bases outside the gene matches. The CDR3 spans 14 residues. CDR3 in amino acids: CASSAGVGTDTQYF. The CDR3 coding sequence is TGTGCCAGCAGCGCGGGAGTGGGTACAGATACGCAGTATTTT.

This clonotype was detected once. One end of the junction does not line up with germline, which may come from a read error. The rearrangement links TRBV6-5 to TRBJ2-5; D remains ambiguous. The CDR3 has 12 amino acids. Per the germline V gene, CDR1 is MNHEY and CDR2 is SVGAGI. DNA of the CDR3: TGTGCTAGCAGTTGCACCTCAGAGACCCAGCACTTC. Encoded protein: CASSCTSETQHF.

This rearrangement joins TRBV29-1 to TRBJ2-5; 8 bases are a match to TRBD2. This CDR3 has 16 residues. J lost 5 bases, V lost 5 bases, and 16 bases had no gene match. Germline V gives CDR1 SQVTM, CDR2 ANQGSEA. CDR3 sequence (DNA): TGCAGCGTTACGGTCAATATCGGGAGGGTTGCGGAGACCCAGTACTTC. This codes for CSVTVNIGRVAETQYF.

The chain employs TRBV20-1 and TRBJ2-1, with D perhaps matching TRBD1 (5 bases). The CDR3 sequence is 14 residues long. Per the germline V gene, CDR1 is DFQATT and CDR2 is SNEGSKA (reference sequence). The V gene lost 2 bases and the J gene lost 8 bases, with 16 bases spanning the gap. The CDR3 DNA follows: TGCAGTGCTAGAACGCCAGGGTCCTATGATGAGCAGTTCTTC. This translates into CSARTPGSYDEQFF.

About this clonotype: A read error may produce the germline difference seen at one junction end. The chain has TRBV20-1 and TRBJ2-1, with D perhaps TRBD1 (5 bases). The CDR3 consists of 15 residues. Germline V lookup: CDR1 DFQATT, CDR2 SNEGSKA (reference sequence). This CDR3 reads CSAKRQLIPYNEHFF. The CDR3 DNA follows: TGCAGTGCAAAAAGACAGTTGATCCCCTACAATGAGCACTTCTTC.

Comments on this clonotype: Relative to the germline gene, one junction end is altered; a read error may explain this. The CDR3 spells CVSTPDNIYEQYF. DNA for the CDR3: TGTGTCAGCACCCCTGACAATATTTACGAGCAGTACTTC. V gene TRBV6-2 or TRBV6-3 combines with J gene TRBJ2-7; D not resolved. Germline V gene lookup returns CDR1 MNHEY and CDR2 SVGEGT. The CDR3 contains 13 residues.

The gene calls are TRBV19 and TRBJ2-7, with TRBD2 matching 12 bases. Per the germline V gene, CDR1 is LNHDA and CDR2 is SQIVND (reference sequence). This CDR3 is 16 amino acids long. V dropped 5 bases and J dropped 7; count of bases not matched to a gene: 12. The DNA for the CDR3 is TGTGCCAGTAGTCCATTGATGACTAGCGGGGGCCTTGAGCAGTACTTC. Its translation: CASSPLMTSGGLEQYF.

A note on this clonotype: One junction end does not reproduce the germline sequence, and a read error may be involved. V and J are TRBV6-6 and TRBJ2-7; 8 nucleotides align to TRBD2. The length of the CDR3 is 17 residues. CDR1 MNHNY and CDR2 SVGAGI come from the germline V gene (reference sequence). CDR3 amino acids: CASNYSPPSGSTYKHYF. The CDR3 nucleotides are TGTGCCAGCAATTACTCGCCCCCAAGCGGGAGTACCTACAAGCACTACTTC.

Of note for this clonotype: The junction and the germline gene differ at one end; a read error may be behind it. This chain links TRBV11-2 with TRBJ2-1; 9 bases line up with TRBD2. The CDR3 length is 15 residues. Germline V gene lookup returns CDR1 SGHAT and CDR2 FQNNGV. DNA for the CDR3: TGTACCAGCAGCCGGGGACTAGCTATGAGCAATGAGCAGTTATTC. As protein: CTSSRGLAMSNEQLF.